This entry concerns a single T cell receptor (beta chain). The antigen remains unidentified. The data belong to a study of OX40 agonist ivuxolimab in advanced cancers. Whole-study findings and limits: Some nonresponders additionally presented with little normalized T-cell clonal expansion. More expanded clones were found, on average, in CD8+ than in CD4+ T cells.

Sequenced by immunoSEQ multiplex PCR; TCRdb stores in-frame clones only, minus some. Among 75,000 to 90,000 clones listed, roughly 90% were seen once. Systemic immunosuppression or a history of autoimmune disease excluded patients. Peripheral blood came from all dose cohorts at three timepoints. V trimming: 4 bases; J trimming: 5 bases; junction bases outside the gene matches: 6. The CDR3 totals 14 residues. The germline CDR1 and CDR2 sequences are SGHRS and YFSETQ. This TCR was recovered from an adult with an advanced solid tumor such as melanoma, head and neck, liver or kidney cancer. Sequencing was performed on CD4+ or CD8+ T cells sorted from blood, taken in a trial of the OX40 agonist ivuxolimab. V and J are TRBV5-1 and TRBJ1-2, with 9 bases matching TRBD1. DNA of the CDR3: TGCGCCAGCAGCACTACAGGGGGCGCATATGGCTACACCTTC. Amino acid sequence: CASSTTGGAYGYTF.